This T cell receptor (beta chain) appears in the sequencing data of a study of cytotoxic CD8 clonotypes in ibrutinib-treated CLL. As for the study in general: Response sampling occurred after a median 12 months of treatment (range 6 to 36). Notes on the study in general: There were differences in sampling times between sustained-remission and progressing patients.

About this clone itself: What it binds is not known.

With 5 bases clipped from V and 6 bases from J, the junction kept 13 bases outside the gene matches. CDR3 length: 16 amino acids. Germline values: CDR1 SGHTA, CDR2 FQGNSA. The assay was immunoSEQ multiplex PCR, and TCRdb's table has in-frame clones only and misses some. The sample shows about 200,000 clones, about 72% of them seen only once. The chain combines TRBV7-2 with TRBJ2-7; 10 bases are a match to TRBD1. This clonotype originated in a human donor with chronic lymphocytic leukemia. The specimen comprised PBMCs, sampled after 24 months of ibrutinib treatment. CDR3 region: CASSERRQGALSEQYF. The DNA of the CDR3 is TGTGCCAGCAGCGAGCGAAGACAGGGGGCGCTAAGCGAGCAGTACTTC.